The rows below give T cell receptor beta chains drawn from one sample of a study of identical twins. A single record per CDR3 protein comes from TCRdb applying MiXCR to the 5' RACE reads. The table lists 500,000 to 650,000 distinct CDR3 sequences, around 24% of them singletons. The same sample was also used in a study of yellow fever vaccine responses in identical twins.

Sequenced: CD4+ T cells sorted from blood. The receptors come from a young woman in good health. Each CDR3 is given with its conserved first and last residue. The D gene is left open where the match is weak. Clone size appears in some rows only: once, few, many, or a class for an expanded clone.

j_gene: TRBJ2-1
d_gene: NA
v_gene: TRBV20-1
abundance: NA
CDR3nt: TGCAGTGCTAGTAATAACAATGAGCAGTTCTTC
CDR3aa: CSASNNNEQFF

j_gene: TRBJ2-7
d_gene: NA
v_gene: TRBV5-6
abundance: few
CDR3nt: TGTGCCAGCAGCTTTAAGGTTTCCTACGAGCAGTACTTC
CDR3aa: CASSFKVSYEQYF

j_gene: TRBJ2-7
d_gene: TRBD1
v_gene: TRBV20-1
abundance: NA
CDR3nt: TGCAGTGCACCACAGGGGAGCCCCCCCTACGAGCAGTACTTC
CDR3aa: CSAPQGSPPYEQYF

j_gene: TRBJ2-1
d_gene: NA
v_gene: TRBV12-3/TRBV12-4
abundance: few
CDR3nt: TGTGCCAGCAGTTTCGGGCTGGGCAGCCTTCTTAGAGAGCAGTTCTTC
CDR3aa: CASSFGLGSLLREQFF

j_gene: TRBJ2-3
d_gene: TRBD2
v_gene: TRBV11-2
abundance: few
CDR3nt: TGTGCCAGCAGCTTATTCGCGGGGGGGGCAGATACGCAGTATTTT
CDR3aa: CASSLFAGGADTQYF

j_gene: TRBJ2-2
d_gene: TRBD1
v_gene: TRBV12-3/TRBV12-4
abundance: NA
CDR3nt: TGTGCCAGCATTCGGGACAGCCTTTCCCACACCGGGGAGCTGTTTTTT
CDR3aa: CASIRDSLSHTGELFF

j_gene: TRBJ2-7
d_gene: TRBD1
v_gene: TRBV25-1
abundance: few
CDR3nt: TGTGCCAGCAGATCGACAGGGATAATCAACGAGCAGTACTTC
CDR3aa: CASRSTGIINEQYF

j_gene: TRBJ2-3
d_gene: NA
v_gene: TRBV20-1
abundance: NA
CDR3nt: TGCAGTGCCCTCCCCCTATCAGATACGCAGTATTTT
CDR3aa: CSALPLSDTQYF

j_gene: TRBJ2-5
d_gene: NA
v_gene: TRBV28
abundance: few
CDR3nt: TGTGCCAGCAGTCCAAGGTACAGCGAGACCCAGTACTTC
CDR3aa: CASSPRYSETQYF

j_gene: TRBJ2-2
d_gene: TRBD1
v_gene: TRBV4-2
abundance: NA
CDR3nt: TGTGCCAGCCTAGACAGGGGGAACACCGGGGAGCTGTTTTTT
CDR3aa: CASLDRGNTGELFF

j_gene: TRBJ1-6
d_gene: NA
v_gene: TRBV10-3
abundance: NA
CDR3nt: TGTGCCATCAGGGGGACGGTTAATTCACCCCTCCACTTT
CDR3aa: CAIRGTVNSPLHF

j_gene: TRBJ2-3
d_gene: NA
v_gene: TRBV20-1
abundance: few
CDR3nt: TGCAGTGCCGAGAGAAGCACAGATACGCAGTATTTT
CDR3aa: CSAERSTDTQYF

j_gene: TRBJ2-6
d_gene: NA
v_gene: TRBV6-5
abundance: NA
CDR3nt: TGTGCCAGCAGTTATGACAGAAACTCTGGGGCCAACGTCCTGACTTTC
CDR3aa: CASSYDRNSGANVLTF

j_gene: TRBJ1-4
d_gene: NA
v_gene: TRBV20-1
abundance: many
CDR3nt: TGCAGTGCCAAGCGGGGGGGTGGCGAAAAACTGTTTTTT
CDR3aa: CSAKRGGGEKLFF

j_gene: TRBJ1-1
d_gene: NA
v_gene: TRBV10-3
abundance: NA
CDR3nt: TGTGCCATCAGTGACCCCAGGGGCGTGAACACTGAAGCTTTCTTT
CDR3aa: CAISDPRGVNTEAFF

j_gene: TRBJ1-1
d_gene: NA
v_gene: TRBV5-1
abundance: NA
CDR3nt: TGCGCCAGCAGCCTTGGGTCGGGGTATGAAGCTTTCTTT
CDR3aa: CASSLGSGYEAFF

j_gene: TRBJ2-3
d_gene: TRBD1
v_gene: TRBV5-1
abundance: many
CDR3nt: TGCGCCAGCAGCCGGGACAGCCCCACAGATACGCAGTATTTT
CDR3aa: CASSRDSPTDTQYF

j_gene: TRBJ2-5
d_gene: NA
v_gene: TRBV9
abundance: few
CDR3nt: TGTGCCAGCAACCCTAGAGAGGATTACATAGAGACCCAGTACTTC
CDR3aa: CASNPREDYIETQYF

j_gene: TRBJ1-2
d_gene: NA
v_gene: TRBV10-3
abundance: few
CDR3nt: TGTGCCATCAGTCCGGGAGTAACTAACTATGGCTACACCTTC
CDR3aa: CAISPGVTNYGYTF

j_gene: TRBJ2-5
d_gene: NA
v_gene: TRBV3-1
abundance: NA
CDR3nt: TGTGCCAGCAGCCAAGAAAACGCTGACCGTCGTTTACAAGAGACCCAGTACTTC
CDR3aa: CASSQENADRRLQETQYF

j_gene: TRBJ1-4
d_gene: TRBD1
v_gene: TRBV20-1
abundance: NA
CDR3nt: TGCAGTGCAACCGGGACAGGGGGCTTTGAAAAACTGTTTTTT
CDR3aa: CSATGTGGFEKLFF

j_gene: TRBJ2-7
d_gene: NA
v_gene: TRBV24-1
abundance: NA
CDR3nt: TGTGCCACCAGTGCTCTTAATGGGGAGCAGTACTTC
CDR3aa: CATSALNGEQYF

j_gene: TRBJ2-6
d_gene: TRBD1
v_gene: TRBV28
abundance: few
CDR3nt: TGTGCCAGCAGAGGGCCCCCAGGACAGGGAACCTCTGGGGCCAACGTCCTGACTTTC
CDR3aa: CASRGPPGQGTSGANVLTF

j_gene: TRBJ1-4
d_gene: NA
v_gene: TRBV6-1
abundance: few
CDR3nt: TGTGCCAGCAGGGAGAGGGAGTTTGGTGAAAAACTGTTTTTT
CDR3aa: CASREREFGEKLFF

j_gene: TRBJ2-5
d_gene: NA
v_gene: TRBV2
abundance: NA
CDR3nt: TGTGCCAGCAGACCCGGGACTTCAGAGACCCAGTACTTC
CDR3aa: CASRPGTSETQYF

j_gene: TRBJ2-1
d_gene: TRBD2
v_gene: TRBV3-1
abundance: NA
CDR3nt: TGTGCCAGCAGCCACCTTGCGGGGGGGATATACAATGAGCAGTTCTTC
CDR3aa: CASSHLAGGIYNEQFF

j_gene: TRBJ2-6
d_gene: NA
v_gene: TRBV4-1
abundance: few
CDR3nt: TGCGCCAGCAGCCAAGGGCCCCCTAGTACTGGGGCCAACGTCCTGACTTTC
CDR3aa: CASSQGPPSTGANVLTF

j_gene: TRBJ2-2
d_gene: TRBD1
v_gene: TRBV5-1
abundance: few
CDR3nt: TGCGCCAGCAGCTTAGTGACAGGGACGAACACCGGGGAGCTGTTTTTT
CDR3aa: CASSLVTGTNTGELFF

j_gene: TRBJ1-4
d_gene: NA
v_gene: TRBV20-1
abundance: many
CDR3nt: TGCAGTGCTAGAGGGGACCTAAGGAATGAAAAACTGTTTTTT
CDR3aa: CSARGDLRNEKLFF

j_gene: TRBJ2-7
d_gene: NA
v_gene: TRBV18
abundance: NA
CDR3nt: TGTGCCAGCTCAAACCAGTACGAGCAGTACTTC
CDR3aa: CASSNQYEQYF

j_gene: TRBJ2-7
d_gene: NA
v_gene: TRBV5-1
abundance: few
CDR3nt: TGCGCCAGCAGCTTGGAGGTGGGCCGCCACGAGCAGTACTTC
CDR3aa: CASSLEVGRHEQYF

j_gene: TRBJ1-3
d_gene: NA
v_gene: TRBV7-9
abundance: few
CDR3nt: TGTGCCAGCAGCTTCCCACAGAGCTCTGGAAACACCATATATTTT
CDR3aa: CASSFPQSSGNTIYF

j_gene: TRBJ2-1
d_gene: NA
v_gene: TRBV11-1
abundance: NA
CDR3nt: TGTGCCAGCAGCTTCGGGAGTACCTCCTACAATGAGCAGTTCTTC
CDR3aa: CASSFGSTSYNEQFF

j_gene: TRBJ2-5
d_gene: TRBD1
v_gene: TRBV7-8
abundance: NA
CDR3nt: TGTGCCAGCAGCTCAACGACAGGGGGGGTTGAGACCCAGTACTTC
CDR3aa: CASSSTTGGVETQYF

j_gene: TRBJ2-5
d_gene: NA
v_gene: TRBV5-1
abundance: NA
CDR3nt: TGCGCCAGCAGCTTGGCCGCCGGCCAGGGGGGAGAGACCCAGTACTTC
CDR3aa: CASSLAAGQGGETQYF

j_gene: TRBJ2-7
d_gene: NA
v_gene: TRBV5-6
abundance: once
CDR3nt: TGTGCCAGCAGCCGCGGGATCGCCGGCTACGAGCAGTACTTC
CDR3aa: CASSRGIAGYEQYF

j_gene: TRBJ2-3
d_gene: TRBD2
v_gene: TRBV12-3/TRBV12-4
abundance: few
CDR3nt: TGTGCCAGCAGCCAGCGGGGTAGCGGGAGTGGAGGTACGCAGTATTTT
CDR3aa: CASSQRGSGSGGTQYF

j_gene: TRBJ1-2
d_gene: NA
v_gene: TRBV25-1
abundance: NA
CDR3nt: TGTGCCAGCAGTGATCAACCCATGGGGAGCTACACCTTC
CDR3aa: CASSDQPMGSYTF

j_gene: TRBJ2-1
d_gene: TRBD2
v_gene: TRBV3-1
abundance: NA
CDR3nt: TGTGCCAGCAGAAGAATAAGCGGGGGCGCCTACAATGAGCAGTTCTTC
CDR3aa: CASRRISGGAYNEQFF

j_gene: TRBJ1-6
d_gene: NA
v_gene: TRBV7-2
abundance: few
CDR3nt: TGTGCCAGCAGCTTAGCGCGTAACTATAATTCACCCCTCCACTTT
CDR3aa: CASSLARNYNSPLHF

j_gene: TRBJ2-1
d_gene: NA
v_gene: TRBV7-3
abundance: NA
CDR3nt: TGTGCCAGCAGTCAAACAGTTTACAATGAGCAGTTCTTC
CDR3aa: CASSQTVYNEQFF

j_gene: TRBJ1-1
d_gene: TRBD1
v_gene: TRBV11-2
abundance: NA
CDR3nt: TGTGCCAGCAGATCACGACAGGGGAAGAACACTGAAGCTTTCTTT
CDR3aa: CASRSRQGKNTEAFF

j_gene: TRBJ2-7
d_gene: TRBD2
v_gene: TRBV20-1
abundance: NA
CDR3nt: TGCAGTGCTAGAGATATCGGGAGGGCCTACGAGCAGTACTTC
CDR3aa: CSARDIGRAYEQYF

j_gene: TRBJ2-6
d_gene: NA
v_gene: TRBV6-5
abundance: NA
CDR3nt: TGTGCCAGCAGTTTACCCCAAAGGCGTTTTAGCTCTGGGGCCAACGTCCTGACTTTC
CDR3aa: CASSLPQRRFSSGANVLTF

j_gene: TRBJ2-6
d_gene: NA
v_gene: TRBV6-1
abundance: NA
CDR3nt: TGTGCCAGCAGTGTACAGGGATTTGGGTCTGGGGCCAACGTCCTGACTTTC
CDR3aa: CASSVQGFGSGANVLTF

j_gene: TRBJ2-1
d_gene: TRBD2
v_gene: TRBV7-3
abundance: NA
CDR3nt: TGTGCCAGCAGCAGCGGGAGGGCCGGCGATGAGCAGTTCTTC
CDR3aa: CASSSGRAGDEQFF

j_gene: TRBJ2-7
d_gene: TRBD1
v_gene: TRBV5-5
abundance: NA
CDR3nt: TGTGCCAGCAGCACGGGACAGGGAGACTTCTACGAGCAGTACTTC
CDR3aa: CASSTGQGDFYEQYF

j_gene: TRBJ2-7
d_gene: NA
v_gene: TRBV3-1
abundance: once
CDR3nt: TGTGCCAGCAGCCTCAAGTCGGGCGGCGAGCAGTACTTC
CDR3aa: CASSLKSGGEQYF

j_gene: TRBJ2-6
d_gene: TRBD1
v_gene: TRBV6-1
abundance: few
CDR3nt: TGTGCCACCTCGGACAGGGACGTCTCTGGGGCCAACGTCCTGACTTTC
CDR3aa: CATSDRDVSGANVLTF

j_gene: TRBJ2-1
d_gene: TRBD2
v_gene: TRBV6-1
abundance: many
CDR3nt: TGTGCCAGCAGTCCGGGACTAGCGGCTTCCTACAATGAGCAGTTCTTC
CDR3aa: CASSPGLAASYNEQFF

j_gene: TRBJ2-4
d_gene: NA
v_gene: TRBV5-6
abundance: few
CDR3nt: TGTGCCAGCAGCTCTGTGGGACTGAGCGAAAACATTCAGTACTTC
CDR3aa: CASSSVGLSENIQYF

j_gene: TRBJ2-5
d_gene: NA
v_gene: TRBV7-3
abundance: many
CDR3nt: TGTGCCAGCAGTCCCAGGGGCGGGGAGACCCAGTACTTC
CDR3aa: CASSPRGGETQYF

j_gene: TRBJ2-5
d_gene: NA
v_gene: TRBV5-1
abundance: NA
CDR3nt: TGCGCCAGCAGCTCGGATACGACCCGGGAGTACTTC
CDR3aa: CASSSDTTREYF